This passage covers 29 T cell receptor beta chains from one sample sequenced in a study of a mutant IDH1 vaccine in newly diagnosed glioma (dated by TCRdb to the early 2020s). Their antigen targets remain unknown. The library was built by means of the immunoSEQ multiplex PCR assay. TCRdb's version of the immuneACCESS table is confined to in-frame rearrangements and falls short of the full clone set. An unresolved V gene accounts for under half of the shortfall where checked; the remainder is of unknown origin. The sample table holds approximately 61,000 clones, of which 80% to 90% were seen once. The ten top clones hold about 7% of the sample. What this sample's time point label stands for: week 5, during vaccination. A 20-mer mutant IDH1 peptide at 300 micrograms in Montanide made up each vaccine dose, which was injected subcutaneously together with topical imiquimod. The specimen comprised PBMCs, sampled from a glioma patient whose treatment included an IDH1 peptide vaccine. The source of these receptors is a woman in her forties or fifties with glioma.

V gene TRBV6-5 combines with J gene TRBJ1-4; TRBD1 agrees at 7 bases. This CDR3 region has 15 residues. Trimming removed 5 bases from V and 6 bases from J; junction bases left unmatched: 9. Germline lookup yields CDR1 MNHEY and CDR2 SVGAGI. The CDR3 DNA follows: TGTGCCAGCAGTAATACAGGGGAGGGATATGAAAAACTGTTTTTT. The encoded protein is CASSNTGEGYEKLFF.

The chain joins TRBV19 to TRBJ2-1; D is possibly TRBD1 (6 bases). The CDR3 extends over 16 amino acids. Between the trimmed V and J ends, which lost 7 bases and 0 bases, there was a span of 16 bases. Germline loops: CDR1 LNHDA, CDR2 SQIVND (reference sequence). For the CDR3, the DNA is TGTGCCAGTAACAACCCAGGGGTCAACTCCTACAATGAGCAGTTCTTC. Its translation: CASNNPGVNSYNEQFF. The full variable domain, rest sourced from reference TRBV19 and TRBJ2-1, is DGGITQSPKYLFRKEGQNVTLSCEQNLNHDAMYWYRQDPGQGLRLIYYSQIVNDFQKGDIAEGYSVSREKKESFPLTVTSAQKNPTAFYLCASNNPGVNSYNEQFFGPGTRLTVL.

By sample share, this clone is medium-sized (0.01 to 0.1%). The CDR3 is CASSDSGGGYNEQFF. CDR3 nucleotide sequence: TGTGCCAGCAGTGACTCGGGGGGGGGCTACAATGAGCAGTTCTTC. V usage is TRBV6-4 and J usage is TRBJ2-1; 7 positions agree with TRBD2. V trimming: 0 bases; J trimming: 3 bases; junction bases outside the gene matches: 2. The CDR3 sequence is 15 residues long. Germline assignment: CDR1 MRHNA and CDR2 SNTAGT.

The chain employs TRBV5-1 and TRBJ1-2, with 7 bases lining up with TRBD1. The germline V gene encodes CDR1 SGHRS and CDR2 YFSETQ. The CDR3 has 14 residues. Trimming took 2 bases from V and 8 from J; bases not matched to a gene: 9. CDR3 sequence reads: CASSLNRGYRGYTF. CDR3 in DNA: TGCGCCAGCAGCTTAAACAGGGGCTACAGAGGCTACACCTTC. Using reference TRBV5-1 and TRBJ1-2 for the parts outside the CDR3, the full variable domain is KAGVTQTPRYLIKTRGQQVTLSCSPISGHRSVSWYQQTPGQGLQFLFEYFSETQRNKGNFPGRFSGRQFSNSRSEMNVSTLELGDSALYLCASSLNRGYRGYTFGSGTRLTVV.

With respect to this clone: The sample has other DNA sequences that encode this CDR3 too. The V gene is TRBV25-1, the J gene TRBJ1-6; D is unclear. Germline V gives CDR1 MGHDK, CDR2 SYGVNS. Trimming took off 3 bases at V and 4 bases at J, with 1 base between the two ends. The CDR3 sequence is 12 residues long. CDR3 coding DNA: TGTGCCAGCAGTGATTATAATTCACCCCTCCACTTT. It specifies CASSDYNSPLHF. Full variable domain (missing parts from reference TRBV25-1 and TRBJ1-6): EADIYQTPRYLVIGTGKKITLECSQTMGHDKMYWYQQDPGMELHLIHYSYGVNSTEKGDLSSESTVSRIRTEHFPLTLESARPSHTSQYLCASSDYNSPLHFGNGTRLTVT.

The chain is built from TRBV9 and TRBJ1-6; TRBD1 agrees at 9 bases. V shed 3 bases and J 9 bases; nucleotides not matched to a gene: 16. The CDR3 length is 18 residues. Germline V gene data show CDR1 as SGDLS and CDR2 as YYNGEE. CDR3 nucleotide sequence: TGTGCCAGCAGCGCCGAACAGGGGGCCCAGTCTCGGGGTTCACCCCTCCACTTT. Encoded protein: CASSAEQGAQSRGSPLHF. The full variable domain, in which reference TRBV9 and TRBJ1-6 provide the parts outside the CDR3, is DSGVTQTPKHLITATGQRVTLRCSPRSGDLSVYWYQQSLDQGLQFLIQYYNGEERAKGNILERFSAQQFPDLHSELNLSSLELGDSALYFCASSAEQGAQSRGSPLHFGNGTRLTVT.

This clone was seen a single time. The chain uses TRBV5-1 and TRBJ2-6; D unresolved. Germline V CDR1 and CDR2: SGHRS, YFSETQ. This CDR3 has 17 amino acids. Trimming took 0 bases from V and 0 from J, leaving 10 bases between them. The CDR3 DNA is TGCGCCAGCAGCTTGGTGGCCGGTAGCTCTGGGGCCAACGTCCTGACTTTC. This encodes CASSLVAGSSGANVLTF.

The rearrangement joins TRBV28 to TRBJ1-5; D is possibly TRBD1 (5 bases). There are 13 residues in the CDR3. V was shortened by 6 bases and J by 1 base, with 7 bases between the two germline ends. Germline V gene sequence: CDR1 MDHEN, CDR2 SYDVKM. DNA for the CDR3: TGTGCCAGCAGCTGGGACAGCAATCAGCCCCAGCATTTT. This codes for CASSWDSNQPQHF. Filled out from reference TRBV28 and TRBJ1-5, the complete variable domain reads DVKVTQSSRYLVKRTGEKVFLECVQDMDHENMFWYRQDPGLGLRLIYFSYDVKMKEKGDIPEGYSVSREKKERFSLILESASTNQTSMYLCASSWDSNQPQHFGDGTRLSIL.

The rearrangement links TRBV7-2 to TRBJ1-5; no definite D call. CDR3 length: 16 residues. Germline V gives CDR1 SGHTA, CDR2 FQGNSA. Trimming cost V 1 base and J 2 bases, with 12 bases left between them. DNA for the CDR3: TGTGCCAGCAGCTTAGAGATAGGGATGGGCAATCAGCCCCAGCATTTT. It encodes CASSLEIGMGNQPQHF.

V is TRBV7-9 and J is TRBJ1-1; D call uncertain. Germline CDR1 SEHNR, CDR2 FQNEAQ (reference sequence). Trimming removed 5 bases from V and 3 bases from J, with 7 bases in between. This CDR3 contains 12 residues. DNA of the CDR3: TGTGCCAGCAGCCGTCAAGACACTGAAGCTTTCTTT. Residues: CASSRQDTEAFF. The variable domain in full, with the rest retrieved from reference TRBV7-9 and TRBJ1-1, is DTGVSQNPRHKITKRGQNVTFRCDPISEHNRLYWYRQTLGQGPEFLTYFQNEAQLEKSRLLSDRFSAERPKGSFSTLEIQRTEQGDSAMYLCASSRQDTEAFFGQGTRLTVV.

The CDR3 bases are TGTGCCAGCAGCCTGGGACACCAAGAGACCCAGTACTTC. Translation: CASSLGHQETQYF. The rearrangement links TRBV7-8 to TRBJ2-5, with D perhaps matching TRBD1 or TRBD2 (5 bases each). Trimming cost V 5 bases and J 0 bases, with 7 bases left between them. CDR3 length: 13 amino acids. The V gene's germline CDR1 is SGHVS and CDR2 FQNEAQ.

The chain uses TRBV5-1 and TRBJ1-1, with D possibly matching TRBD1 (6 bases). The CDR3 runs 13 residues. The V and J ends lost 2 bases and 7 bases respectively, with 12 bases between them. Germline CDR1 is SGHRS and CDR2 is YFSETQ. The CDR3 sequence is CASSLNRDGEAFF. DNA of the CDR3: TGCGCCAGCAGCTTAAACAGGGACGGTGAAGCTTTCTTT.

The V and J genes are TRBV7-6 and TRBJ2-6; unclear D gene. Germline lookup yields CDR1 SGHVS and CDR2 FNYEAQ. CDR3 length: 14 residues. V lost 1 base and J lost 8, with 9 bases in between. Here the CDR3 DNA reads TGTGCCAGCAGCTTAGGATCTGCAACCAACGTCCTGACTTTC. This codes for CASSLGSATNVLTF.

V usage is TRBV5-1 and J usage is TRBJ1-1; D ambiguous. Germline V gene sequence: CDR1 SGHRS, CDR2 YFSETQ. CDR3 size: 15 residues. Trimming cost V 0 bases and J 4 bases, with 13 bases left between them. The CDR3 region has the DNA TGCGCCAGCAGCTTGGCGGACCGCGGTGGCACTGAAGCTTTCTTT. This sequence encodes CASSLADRGGTEAFF.

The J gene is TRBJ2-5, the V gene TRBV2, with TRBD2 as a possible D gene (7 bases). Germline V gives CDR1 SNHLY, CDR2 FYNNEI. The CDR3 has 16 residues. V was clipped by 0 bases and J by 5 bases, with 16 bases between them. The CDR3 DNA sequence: TGTGCCAGCAGTGAAGCGGGGGGGCCGAATGGTGAGACCCAGTACTTC. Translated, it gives CASSEAGGPNGETQYF.

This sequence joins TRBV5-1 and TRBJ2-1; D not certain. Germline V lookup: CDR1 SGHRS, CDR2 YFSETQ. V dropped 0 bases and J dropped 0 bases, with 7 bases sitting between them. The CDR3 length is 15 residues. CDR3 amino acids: CASSLVAGSYNEQFF. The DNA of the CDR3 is TGCGCCAGCAGCTTGGTGGCTGGCTCCTACAATGAGCAGTTCTTC. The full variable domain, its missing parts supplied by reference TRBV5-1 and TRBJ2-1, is KAGVTQTPRYLIKTRGQQVTLSCSPISGHRSVSWYQQTPGQGLQFLFEYFSETQRNKGNFPGRFSGRQFSNSRSEMNVSTLELGDSALYLCASSLVAGSYNEQFFGPGTRLTVL.

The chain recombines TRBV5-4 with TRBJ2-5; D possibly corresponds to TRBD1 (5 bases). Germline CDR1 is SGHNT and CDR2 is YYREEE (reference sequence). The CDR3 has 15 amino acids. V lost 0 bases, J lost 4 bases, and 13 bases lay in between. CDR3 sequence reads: CASSLAWQGPETQYF. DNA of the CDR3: TGTGCCAGCAGCTTGGCTTGGCAGGGCCCAGAGACCCAGTACTTC.

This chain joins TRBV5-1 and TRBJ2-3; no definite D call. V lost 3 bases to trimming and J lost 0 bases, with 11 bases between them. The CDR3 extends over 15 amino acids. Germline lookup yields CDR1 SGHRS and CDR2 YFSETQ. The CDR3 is CASSSLGSSTDTQYF. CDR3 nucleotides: TGCGCCAGCAGCTCCTTGGGGTCGAGCACAGATACGCAGTATTTT.

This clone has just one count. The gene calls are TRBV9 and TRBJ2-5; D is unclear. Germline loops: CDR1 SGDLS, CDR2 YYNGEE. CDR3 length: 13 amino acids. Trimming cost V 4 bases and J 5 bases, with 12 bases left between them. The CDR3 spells CASSPSLGETQYF. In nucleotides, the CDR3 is TGTGCCAGCAGCCCCTCCCTAGGGGAGACCCAGTACTTC.

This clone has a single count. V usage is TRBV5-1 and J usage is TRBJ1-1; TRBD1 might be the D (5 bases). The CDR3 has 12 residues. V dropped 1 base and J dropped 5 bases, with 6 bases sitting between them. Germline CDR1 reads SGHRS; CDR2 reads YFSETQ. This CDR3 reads CASSLRGTEAFF. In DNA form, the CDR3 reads TGCGCCAGCAGCTTGCGGGGGACTGAAGCTTTCTTT.

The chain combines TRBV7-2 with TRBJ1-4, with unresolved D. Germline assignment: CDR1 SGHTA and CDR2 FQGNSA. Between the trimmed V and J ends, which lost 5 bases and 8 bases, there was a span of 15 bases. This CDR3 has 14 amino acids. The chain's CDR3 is CASSRHGPKEKLFF. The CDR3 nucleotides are TGTGCCAGCAGCCGGCACGGCCCCAAGGAAAAACTGTTTTTT.

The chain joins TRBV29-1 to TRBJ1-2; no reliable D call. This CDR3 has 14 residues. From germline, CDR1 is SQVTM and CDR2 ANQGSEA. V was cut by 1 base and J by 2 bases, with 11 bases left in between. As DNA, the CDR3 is TGCAGCGTTGAAGCAGAACAGCGAAACTATGGCTACACCTTC. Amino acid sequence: CSVEAEQRNYGYTF.

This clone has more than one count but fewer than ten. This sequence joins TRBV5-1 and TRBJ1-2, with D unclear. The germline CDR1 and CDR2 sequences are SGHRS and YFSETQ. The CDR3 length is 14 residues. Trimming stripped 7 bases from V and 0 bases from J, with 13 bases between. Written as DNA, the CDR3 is TGCGCCAGCGCCGAGGACCGAGCTAACTATGGCTACACCTTC. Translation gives CASAEDRANYGYTF.

CDR3 DNA sequence: TGTGCCAGTACCCTTAAGGGGGGAGGTTTTGATGGCTACACCTTC. The encoded protein is CASTLKGGGFDGYTF. This chain joins TRBV19 and TRBJ1-2; TRBD1 is a possible D gene (6 bases). Deletions cut 7 bases from V and 6 bases from J, with 21 bases between. The germline gives CDR1 LNHDA, CDR2 SQIVND (reference sequence). This CDR3 contains 15 residues.

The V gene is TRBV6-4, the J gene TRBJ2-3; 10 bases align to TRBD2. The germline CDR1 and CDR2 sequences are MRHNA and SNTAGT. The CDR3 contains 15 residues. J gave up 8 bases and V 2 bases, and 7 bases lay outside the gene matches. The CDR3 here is CASSDGASGGGTQYF. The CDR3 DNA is TGTGCCAGCAGTGACGGGGCTAGCGGGGGCGGTACGCAGTATTTT.

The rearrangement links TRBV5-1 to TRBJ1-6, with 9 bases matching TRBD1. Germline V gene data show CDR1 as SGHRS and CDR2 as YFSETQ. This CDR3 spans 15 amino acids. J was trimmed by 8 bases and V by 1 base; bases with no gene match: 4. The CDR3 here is CASSLRGQGYSPLHF. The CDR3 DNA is TGCGCCAGCAGCTTGCGCGGACAGGGGTATTCACCCCTCCACTTT.

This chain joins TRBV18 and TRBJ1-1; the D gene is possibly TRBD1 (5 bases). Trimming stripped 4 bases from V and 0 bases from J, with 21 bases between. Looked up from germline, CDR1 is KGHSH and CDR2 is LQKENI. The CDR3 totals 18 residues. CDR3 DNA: TGTGCCAGCTCACGACAGCGACAAGGGCAGACCATGAACACTGAAGCTTTCTTT. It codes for CASSRQRQGQTMNTEAFF.

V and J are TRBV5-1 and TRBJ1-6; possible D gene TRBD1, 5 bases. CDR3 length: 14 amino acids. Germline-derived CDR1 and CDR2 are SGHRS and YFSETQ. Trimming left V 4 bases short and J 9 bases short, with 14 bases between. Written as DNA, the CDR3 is TGCGCCAGCAGCCCCGACAGAAACCTTTCACCCCTCCACTTT. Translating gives CASSPDRNLSPLHF.

The CDR3 region is CASSLTSGVHNEQFF. In DNA, the CDR3 is TGTGCCAGCAGCTTAACTAGCGGGGTTCACAATGAGCAGTTCTTC. The chain combines TRBV7-2 with TRBJ2-1; the match to TRBD2 covers 10 bases. The germline gives CDR1 SGHTA, CDR2 FQGNSA. The CDR3 runs 15 residues. V lost 2 bases and J lost 5; bases outside the gene matches: 3.